A single sample is the source of the 10 T cell receptor beta chains below, sequenced in a study of T cell changes during pregnancy in multiple sclerosis. Sequencing was performed with immunoSEQ multiplex PCR; in TCRdb, only in-frame clones are kept and a portion is missing. Among 60,000 to 85,000 clones listed, about 91% were seen once. Sequencing was performed on peripheral blood, taken in the second trimester of pregnancy. The receptors were sampled from a female donor in good health, enrolled as a control in a pregnancy study.

This clone came up once. The chain combines TRBV25-1 with TRBJ2-3, with D unresolved. The germline V gene encodes CDR1 MGHDK and CDR2 SYGVNS. This CDR3 comprises 14 residues. V gave up 2 bases and J gave up 0 bases, with 6 bases separating them. For the CDR3, the DNA is TGTGCCAGCAGTGAAAGCACCAGCACAGATACGCAGTATTTT. Translation gives CASSESTSTDTQYF. Drawing the rest from reference TRBV25-1 and TRBJ2-3, the complete variable domain is EADIYQTPRYLVIGTGKKITLECSQTMGHDKMYWYQQDPGMELHLIHYSYGVNSTEKGDLSSESTVSRIRTEHFPLTLESARPSHTSQYLCASSESTSTDTQYFGPGTRLTVL.

CDR3 DNA: TGCGCCAGCAGCCCGTATAAGCGAAACACCGGGGAGCTGTTTTTT. Its translation is CASSPYKRNTGELFF. The chain combines TRBV4-1 with TRBJ2-2, with D unclear. The germline gives CDR1 MGHRA, CDR2 YSYEKL. The V end was cut by 4 bases, the J end by 2 bases, with 11 bases between. The CDR3 spans 15 residues.

This chain uses TRBV14 with TRBJ2-7; no clear D gene. This CDR3 has 13 amino acids. V was clipped by 5 bases and J by 0 bases, with 8 bases between them. Germline assignment: CDR1 SGHDN and CDR2 FVKESK. The CDR3 here is CASSFPPSYEQYF. Here the CDR3 DNA reads TGTGCCAGCAGCTTCCCTCCCTCCTACGAGCAGTACTTC.

This chain links TRBV18 with TRBJ2-1; 7 bases agree with TRBD1. The trim removed 0 bases at V and 7 bases at J, leaving 12 bases unmatched. This CDR3 contains 17 residues. The germline V gene has CDR1 KGHSH and CDR2 LQKENI. CDR3 in DNA: TGTGCCAGCTCACCACCGGACCGGGCAGTCAGGGGGAATGAGCAGTTCTTC. It encodes CASSPPDRAVRGNEQFF.

The chain carries TRBV5-4 and TRBJ2-2, with TRBD1 matching over 11 bases. V gave up 4 bases and J gave up 7 bases; unmatched junction bases: 9. Germline CDR1 reads SGHNT; CDR2 reads YYREEE (reference sequence). The CDR3 is 16 amino acids. The CDR3 DNA reads TGTGCCAGCAGCCTCCCCGGACAGGGGGCTAACGGGGAGCTGTTTTTT. This translates into CASSLPGQGANGELFF. Drawing the rest from reference TRBV5-4 and TRBJ2-2, the complete variable domain is ETGVTQSPTHLIKTRGQQVTLRCSSQSGHNTVSWYQQALGQGPQFIFQYYREEENGRGNFPPRFSGLQFPNYSSELNVNALELDDSALYLCASSLPGQGANGELFFGEGSRLTVL.

This clone is a singleton in its sample. The V and J genes are TRBV9 and TRBJ1-2, with TRBD1 identical over 11 bases. Germline values: CDR1 SGDLS, CDR2 YYNGEE. This CDR3 contains 16 residues. V lost 0 bases, J lost 4 bases, and 5 bases stayed unmatched. The DNA for the CDR3 is TGTGCCAGCAGCGTAGTCGGACAGGGGGCTGCCTATGGCTACACCTTC. Residues: CASSVVGQGAAYGYTF.

J is TRBJ1-5 and V is TRBV6-5; 9 nucleotides agree with TRBD1. Germline CDR1 reads MNHEY; CDR2 reads SVGAGI. The length of the CDR3 is 14 residues. After removal of 5 bases from V and 4 bases from J, the junction contained 3 bases not matched to a gene. This CDR3 is CASSRDRGNQPQHF. The CDR3 nucleotides read TGTGCCAGCAGTCGCGACAGGGGGAATCAGCCCCAGCATTTT.

V usage is TRBV19 and J usage is TRBJ2-7; TRBD1 agrees at 7 bases. Germline CDR1 reads LNHDA; CDR2 reads SQIVND (reference sequence). The CDR3 is 13 amino acids. The V gene end was trimmed by 6 bases and the J gene end by 2 bases; junction bases not matched to a gene: 4. The CDR3 DNA reads TGTGCCAGTAGCCGGGACAGAACCTACGAGCAGTACTTC. Protein sequence: CASSRDRTYEQYF.

The chain recombines TRBV15 with TRBJ2-3, with 8 bases matching TRBD1. The CDR3 contains 15 residues. With 4 bases clipped from V and 3 bases from J, the junction kept 6 bases outside the gene matches. Germline lookup yields CDR1 LNHNV and CDR2 YYDKDF (reference sequence). CDR3 region: CATSIRQGWTDTQYF. DNA for the CDR3: TGTGCCACCAGCATTAGACAGGGGTGGACAGATACGCAGTATTTT.

This CDR3 reads CASSPRRLNTEAFF. In nucleotides, the CDR3 is TGTGCCAGCAGCCCCCGGCGGCTGAACACTGAAGCTTTCTTT. The chain carries TRBV7-2 and TRBJ1-1; D call uncertain. V was pared by 5 bases and J by 0 bases, with 10 bases between. CDR1 is SGHTA, CDR2 FQGNSA, per germline. The CDR3 runs 14 residues. The entire variable domain, with the rest obtained from reference TRBV7-2 and TRBJ1-1, is as follows: GAGVSQSPSNKVTEKGKDVELRCDPISGHTALYWYRQSLGQGLEFLIYFQGNSAPDKSGLPSDRFSAERTGGSVSTLTIQRTQQEDSAVYLCASSPRRLNTEAFFGQGTRLTVV.